The source of this T cell receptor beta chain is a study of Graves' ophthalmopathy and Graves' hyperthyroidism listed by TCRdb under 2018. Regarding the complete study: Peripheral blood was collected at initial diagnosis, prior to any treatment. TCR beta repertoire signatures were used to distinguish Graves' ophthalmopathy from Graves' hyperthyroidism and to predict progression to ophthalmopathy. In total, 135 blood samples were TCR-sequenced: under 45 ophthalmopathy, around 75 hyperthyroidism and 17 hyperthyroidism-to-ophthalmopathy patients. To explore V-J signatures distinguishing ophthalmopathy from hyperthyroidism, a discovery set of more than 95 patients (roughly 42 ophthalmopathy, some 55 stable hyperthyroidism) was enrolled. An independent validation cohort was composed of approximately 18 hyperthyroidism patients and around 16 patients who later progressed from hyperthyroidism to ophthalmopathy. In roughly 6 hyperthyroidism patients, T-cell repertoires of thyroid tissue and blood were compared. Once sampling was done, hyperthyroidism patients were given methimazole at a starting dose of 30 mg daily, while ophthalmopathy patients were given high-dose intravenous methylprednisolone. The roughly 90 discovery patients were divided at random into training and test sets in a 7:3 ratio. Results the study describes overall, beyond this receptor: In cross-validation, the 13-signature model distinguished ophthalmopathy from stable hyperthyroidism with nearly 90% sensitivity and 81% to 83% specificity, and in the test set the corresponding values were about 80% and 75%. Sample size was not statistically predetermined, and group allocation was not concealed from the investigators. In validation, the model predicted ophthalmopathy progression with about 70% sensitivity and 72% to 80% specificity; approximately 12 predicted patients were CT-confirmed with GO in a median of approximately six months. Most expanded thyroid clonotypes with frequency above 0.001 were also detected in blood, suggesting blood repertoires may reflect the thyroid immune response.

Hyperthyroidism was defined as stable when no progression to ophthalmopathy occurred within 18 months of follow-up. The hyperthyroidism patients were 18 to 65 years old and newly diagnosed, with a disease duration of less than 2 months. Anyone with other autoimmune diseases, uncontrolled infections, pregnancy or lactation was excluded from the study. Clinical symptoms, serum thyroxine, TRAb, thyroid ultrasound and orbital computed tomography formed the basis of the diagnosis. Using Ficoll-Paque density gradient centrifugation, PBMCs were isolated from 10 ml of fresh peripheral blood. Total RNA was extracted with Trizol reagent and quality-checked on an Agilent 2100 Bioanalyzer. For repertoire sequencing, TCR beta CDR3 regions were amplified from RNA transcripts. HTBI primers and the Qiagen OneStep RT-PCR kit were used in a first-round RT-PCR, which was followed by a second-round multiplex PCR, size selection and purification. Libraries were sequenced on an Illumina HiSeq2000 using paired-end 100 bp reads. The paper's data handling went like this. Reads were processed with SOAPnuke, discarding reads with adapters, uncalled bases, mean Phred below 15, or no exact constant-primer or identifier match. COPE v1.2.5 was used to merge the high-quality paired reads. Clonotypes were defined as unique nucleotide sequences and were aligned to IMGT TRB V, D and J references using MiTCR v1.1. The analysis was limited to V-J combinations with a frequency above 0.0001, which together covered 98% to 99.2% of repertoires. For each V-J combination, a TCR clonal expansion and chaos score was defined as F50 clonal expansion divided by the chaos observed in the TCRdist matrix. Welch's t-statistics and random forest were used to narrow the features down to 13 V-J combinations, which were then fed into a naive Bayes classifier. The Morisita-Horn index was used to measure how similar the thyroid and blood repertoires were. Through fastp at Q25 and MiXCR, TCRdb rebuilt clones from the public reads, retaining in-frame beta chains. Identical CDR3 proteins give one entry, which carries the most common genes and DNA. These V and J calls rely on TCRdb rather than the paper's analysis. This sample has just over 600,000 distinct CDR3 sequences in its table, and approximately 21% of those were observed once. The leading ten clones occupy more than 5.5% of the sample.

According to the germline V gene, CDR1 reads SGDLS and CDR2 reads YYNGEE. Relative to germline, V is 0 bases shorter and J is 7 bases shorter, with 8 bases between their ends. The CDR3 numbers 14 residues from cysteine through phenylalanine. The DNA shown is the 42-base CDR3, in frame from base 1. This clonotype was seen ten or more times. Its antigen target is currently unknown. Base qualities are missing; no much larger clone stands one base away. The sequence came from a woman between 18 and 29 years old with stable Graves' hyperthyroidism. Some clones in this sample may be carry-over from other donors' samples. Donor details come from another sample of the same person, matched by shared clones. Sequenced: peripheral blood. This chain is built from TRBV9 and TRBJ1-6; D gene: possibly TRBD1, on 5 matching bases. The DNA sequence is TGTGCCAGCAGCGTAGTAGGGGTAAATTCACCCCTCCACTTT. This encodes CASSVVGVNSPLHF. The entire variable domain, with the stretches around the CDR3 drawn from the reference TRBV9 and TRBJ1-6 proteins, is DSGVTQTPKHLITATGQRVTLRCSPRSGDLSVYWYQQSLDQGLQFLIQYYNGEERAKGNILERFSAQQFPDLHSELNLSSLELGDSALYFCASSVVGVNSPLHFGNGTRLTVT.